This T cell receptor (beta chain) was captured by sequencing in a study of cytomegalovirus exposure and HLA in healthy donors. About the research overall: An earlier analysis found 117 million unique TCR beta sequences from around 180 million T cells.

A remark on this clone: Its specificity is unknown.

13 Jbeta primers and 60 Vbeta primers were used for the PCR. Repertoires were generated with immunoSEQ multiplex PCR, while TCRdb's copy carries only in-frame clones and drops some. Among around 150,000 clones listed, 60% to 85% were seen once. General study findings and limits: A later analysis found that most CMV-associated TCR beta chains appeared HLA-restricted. The CMV antigen specificity of a few CMV-associated chains was confirmed through in vitro analysis.

The CDR3 spans 12 residues. Looked up from germline, CDR1 is SQVTM and CDR2 is ANQGSEA. Unmatched junction bases numbered 4, after V lost 6 bases and J lost 3 bases. The chain uses TRBV29-1 and TRBJ2-7, with 8 bases lining up with TRBD1. The sequenced material came from PBMCs. The TCR originated in a male donor in good health and CMV-seronegative. The CDR3 loop reads CSVETGGYEQYF. Here the CDR3 DNA reads TGCAGCGTGGAAACAGGGGGCTACGAGCAGTACTTC.